The T cell receptor (beta chain) under discussion was sequenced for a study of cytomegalovirus exposure and HLA in healthy donors. The CDR3 covers 13 residues. V was cut by 1 base and J by 7 bases, with 10 bases left in between. CDR1 and CDR2 from the germline V gene are MNHEY and SMNVEV (reference sequence). This clone was detected only a few times. Primers for the PCR totalled 60 Vbeta and 13 Jbeta. Sequencing was performed with immunoSEQ multiplex PCR; in TCRdb, only in-frame clones are kept and a portion is missing. The sample includes some 140,000 clones, about 80% of them seen just once. The V gene is TRBV27, the J gene TRBJ1-2; weak D call: TRBD1 (6 bases). The sequence derives from a man aged 30-40 years in good health and CMV-seronegative. The material sequenced was PBMCs. In DNA, the CDR3 is TGTGCCAGCAGTTTATGGCTGGGGGCTGGCTACACCTTC. This translates into CASSLWLGAGYTF.